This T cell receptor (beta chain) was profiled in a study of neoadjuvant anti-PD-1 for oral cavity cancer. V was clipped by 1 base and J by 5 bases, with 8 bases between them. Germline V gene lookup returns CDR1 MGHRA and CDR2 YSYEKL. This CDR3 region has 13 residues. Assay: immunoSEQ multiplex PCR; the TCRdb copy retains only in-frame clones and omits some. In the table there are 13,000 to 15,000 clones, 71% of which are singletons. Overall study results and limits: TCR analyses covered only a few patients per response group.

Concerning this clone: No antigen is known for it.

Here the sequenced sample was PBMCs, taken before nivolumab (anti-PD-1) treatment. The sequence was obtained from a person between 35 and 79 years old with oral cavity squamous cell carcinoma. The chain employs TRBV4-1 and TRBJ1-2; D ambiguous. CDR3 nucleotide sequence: TGCGCCAGCAGCCAAGCGTTGTTATATGGCTACACCTTC. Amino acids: CASSQALLYGYTF.